The 16 T cell receptor beta chains given below trace back to one sample, sequenced in a study of shared clonotypes between healthy human individuals. Sequencing was performed with immunoSEQ multiplex PCR; in TCRdb, only in-frame clones are kept and a portion is missing. The sample records approximately 2.1 million clones, approximately 93% being singletons. Sequencing used naive CD4+ T cells from PBMCs. The sample's subset: CD45RA+ positively selected. The receptors stem from a man aged 18 to 30 in good health. Some clones in this sample may be carry-over from other donors' samples.

The rearrangement joins TRBV11-2 to TRBJ1-2; D perhaps matches TRBD1 (6 bases). CDR1 and CDR2 (germline): SGHAT, FQNNGV. The CDR3 has 13 residues. Trimming removed 5 bases from V and 5 bases from J, with 12 bases in between. The CDR3 DNA follows: TGTGCCAGCAGCCAAGGGGGGAAGTATGGCTACACCTTC. Translating gives CASSQGGKYGYTF.

On this clone itself: The sample holds other DNA sequences that translate to the same CDR3. This chain joins TRBV4-1 and TRBJ2-7, with D hard to call. Germline-derived CDR1 and CDR2 are MGHRA and YSYEKL. V dropped 1 base and J dropped 2 bases, with 12 bases sitting between them. The CDR3 runs to 15 residues. The CDR3 loop reads CASSQGRDRAYEQYF. CDR3 nucleotide sequence: TGCGCCAGCAGCCAAGGACGCGATCGCGCCTACGAGCAGTACTTC.

V gene TRBV5-4 combines with J gene TRBJ2-5, with 8 bases identical to TRBD1. J lost 3 bases, V lost 0 bases, and 4 bases had no gene match. The CDR3 spans 15 residues. Germline V gene data show CDR1 as SGHNT and CDR2 as YYREEE (reference sequence). CDR3 in DNA: TGTGCCAGCAGCTTGGTCCCGACAGGGGAAGAGACCCAGTACTTC. Protein: CASSLVPTGEETQYF.

The chain recombines TRBV5-4 with TRBJ2-3; 11 bases align to TRBD2. Germline loops: CDR1 SGHNT, CDR2 YYREEE (reference sequence). The CDR3 is 16 residues long. J gave up 5 bases and V 4 bases, and 9 bases lay outside the gene matches. CDR3 protein: CASSALTSGSQDTQYF. CDR3 bases: TGTGCCAGCAGCGCCCTAACTAGCGGGAGTCAAGATACGCAGTATTTT.

The J gene is TRBJ1-5, the V gene TRBV29-1; D possibly corresponds to TRBD1 (6 bases). The V gene's germline CDR1 is SQVTM and CDR2 ANQGSEA. V lost 4 bases and J lost 7, with 11 bases in between. The CDR3 extends over 12 amino acids. CDR3 nucleotides: TGCAGCGTTGTACAGGGAGGACAGCCCCAGCATTTT. This encodes CSVVQGGQPQHF.

This chain links TRBV7-9 with TRBJ2-5; tentatively, D is TRBD2 (5 bases). Looked up from germline, CDR1 is SEHNR and CDR2 is FQNEAQ (reference sequence). This CDR3 is 15 amino acids long. Trimming took 0 bases from V and 5 from J, leaving 13 bases between them. The CDR3 sequence is CASSLALGSWETQYF. The CDR3 DNA sequence: TGTGCCAGCAGCTTAGCCCTTGGGAGCTGGGAGACCCAGTACTTC.

The chain couples TRBV10-1 to TRBJ2-3, with TRBD1 matching over 7 bases. With V trimmed by 6 bases and J by 6 bases, 15 bases remained unmatched. Germline V CDR1 and CDR2: WNHNN, SYGVQD (reference sequence). The length of the CDR3 is 16 residues. Here the CDR3 DNA reads TGCGCCAGCAGCCCTTTCGACAGGGTAAAAACGGATACGCAGTATTTT. Its protein is CASSPFDRVKTDTQYF.

V and J are TRBV2 and TRBJ1-4; no clear D gene. V was shortened by 7 bases and J by 8 bases, with 11 bases between the two germline ends. Germline lookup yields CDR1 SNHLY and CDR2 FYNNEI. The CDR3 has 12 amino acids. In nucleotides, the CDR3 is TGTGCCAGCACCGCCCAGAGGGAAAAACTGTTTTTT. Its protein is CASTAQREKLFF.

The sample holds a few counts of this clone. This chain links TRBV5-4 with TRBJ1-2; 7 nucleotides align to TRBD1. J was trimmed by 5 bases and V by 4 bases; bases with no gene match: 5. Per the germline V gene, CDR1 is SGHNT and CDR2 is YYREEE (reference sequence). The CDR3 covers 13 residues. The CDR3 region has the DNA TGTGCCAGCAGCCCTTCCAGGGGGTATGGCTACACCTTC. Its protein is CASSPSRGYGYTF. The complete variable domain, with remaining parts taken from reference TRBV5-4 and TRBJ1-2, reads ETGVTQSPTHLIKTRGQQVTLRCSSQSGHNTVSWYQQALGQGPQFIFQYYREEENGRGNFPPRFSGLQFPNYSSELNVNALELDDSALYLCASSPSRGYGYTFGSGTRLTVV.

The CDR3 coding sequence is TGTGCCAGCAGCGTAGACGCGGGACCCTCCTACGAGCAGTACTTC. Its protein is CASSVDAGPSYEQYF. This chain connects TRBV9 to TRBJ2-7; weak D call: TRBD2 (6 bases). CDR3 length: 15 amino acids. Germline V CDR1 and CDR2: SGDLS, YYNGEE. With 0 bases removed from V and 0 bases from J, the gap between germline ends came to 10 bases.

V and J are TRBV6-1 and TRBJ2-7; no firm D call. The CDR3 covers 15 residues. Looked up from germline, CDR1 is MNHNS and CDR2 is SASEGT. The germline V and J ends were trimmed by 4 bases and 6 bases, with 19 bases remaining between them. The CDR3: CASSVRTRTAAEQYF. In nucleotides, the CDR3 is TGTGCCAGCAGTGTCCGGACCCGGACGGCGGCCGAGCAGTACTTC.

This chain links TRBV4-1 with TRBJ2-5; D is possibly TRBD2 (5 bases). The V end was cut by 6 bases, the J end by 1 base, with 15 bases between. The germline V gene has CDR1 MGHRA and CDR2 YSYEKL. The CDR3 loop spans 15 amino acids. CDR3: CASRKEEQLQETQYF. The CDR3 coding sequence is TGCGCCAGCAGAAAGGAGGAACAGCTCCAAGAGACCCAGTACTTC.

Comments on this clone: At the DNA level, this CDR3 is encoded by other sequences in the same sample as well. The CDR3 reads CASSLQGATEAFF. Written as DNA, the CDR3 is TGTGCCAGCAGCTTACAGGGAGCCACTGAAGCTTTCTTT. The chain combines TRBV5-4 with TRBJ1-1; weak D call: TRBD1 (6 bases). The CDR3 consists of 13 residues. The germline CDR1 and CDR2 sequences are SGHNT and YYREEE (reference sequence). Trimming stripped 2 bases from V and 4 bases from J, with 9 bases between.

V is TRBV7-9 and J is TRBJ1-2; 11 nucleotides agree with TRBD1. Germline lookup yields CDR1 SEHNR and CDR2 FQNEAQ (reference sequence). This CDR3 is 15 amino acids long. The V segment lost 5 bases and the J segment 2 bases; nucleotides outside the gene matches: 4. The CDR3 DNA reads as TGTGCCAGCAGCCGGGACAGGGGGAGGAACTATGGCTACACCTTC. The encoded protein is CASSRDRGRNYGYTF.

V is TRBV2 and J is TRBJ1-2; 7 positions match TRBD1. The CDR3 sequence is 14 residues long. Losses at the gene ends were 6 bases for V and 4 bases for J; bases not matched to a gene: 8. CDR1 is SNHLY, CDR2 FYNNEI, per germline. CDR3 protein: CASRPTGVSYGYTF. In DNA, the CDR3 is TGTGCCAGCAGGCCCACAGGGGTTAGCTATGGCTACACCTTC. Together with reference TRBV2 and TRBJ1-2, the CDR3 gives the full variable domain: EPEVTQTPSHQVTQMGQEVILRCVPISNHLYFYWYRQILGQKVEFLVSFYNNEISEKSEIFDDQFSVERPDGSNFTLKIRSTKLEDSAMYFCASRPTGVSYGYTFGSGTRLTVV.

The chain employs TRBV19 and TRBJ1-1, with D unclear. V dropped 7 bases and J dropped 1 base, with 7 bases sitting between them. CDR1 and CDR2 (germline): LNHDA, SQIVND (reference sequence). The CDR3 has 12 residues. The CDR3 loop is CASTDPNTEAFF. DNA for the CDR3: TGTGCCAGTACGGACCCGAACACTGAAGCTTTCTTT.